Sequencing of this TCR beta chain was carried out in a study of CD8+ T cells in alopecia areata. In the study overall: It was oral tofacitinib, at 5 to 10 mg twice daily, that treated patients received. Broader study findings: Uncertainty about whether baseline CD8+ expansion is linked to response remains, with one nonresponder. For patients receiving tofacitinib, scalp clonality and expanded CD8+ clones among the top 100 significantly decreased.

There are 15 residues in the CDR3. The germline CDR1 and CDR2 sequences are MGHRA and YSYEKL. V dropped 1 base and J dropped 5 bases, with 14 bases sitting between them. Note on this clone: As yet, its antigen is unknown.

Once RNA had been extracted, it was reverse transcribed into cDNA to act as the sequencing template. Data came from immunoSEQ multiplex PCR; TCRdb stores just in-frame clones and leaves some out. The sample includes roughly 200,000 clones, roughly three fifths of them seen just once. As to treatment: oral pan-JAK inhibitor, 5-10 mg twice daily. This TCR was recovered from a human donor with alopecia areata. This rearrangement joins TRBV4-1 to TRBJ1-1; perhaps TRBD1 as D (6 bases). Source: CD8+ T cells sorted from blood, taken at week 24, from a patient treated with tofacitinib. The CDR3 here is CASSQGRGGRTEAFF. In nucleotides, the CDR3 is TGCGCCAGCAGCCAAGGGAGGGGGGGAAGGACTGAAGCTTTCTTT.